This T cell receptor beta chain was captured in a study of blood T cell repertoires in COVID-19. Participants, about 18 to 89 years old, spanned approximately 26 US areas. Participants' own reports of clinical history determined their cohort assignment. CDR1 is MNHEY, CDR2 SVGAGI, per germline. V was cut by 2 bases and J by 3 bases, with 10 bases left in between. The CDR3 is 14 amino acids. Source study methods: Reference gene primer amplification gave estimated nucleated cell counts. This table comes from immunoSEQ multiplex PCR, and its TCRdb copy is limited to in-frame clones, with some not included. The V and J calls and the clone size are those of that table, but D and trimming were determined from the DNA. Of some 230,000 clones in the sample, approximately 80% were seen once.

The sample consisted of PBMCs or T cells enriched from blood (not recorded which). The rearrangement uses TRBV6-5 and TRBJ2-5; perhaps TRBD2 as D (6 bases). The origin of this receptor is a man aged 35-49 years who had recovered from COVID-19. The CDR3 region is CASSYSWGEETQYF. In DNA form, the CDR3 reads TGTGCCAGCAGTTACAGTTGGGGGGAAGAGACCCAGTACTTC.